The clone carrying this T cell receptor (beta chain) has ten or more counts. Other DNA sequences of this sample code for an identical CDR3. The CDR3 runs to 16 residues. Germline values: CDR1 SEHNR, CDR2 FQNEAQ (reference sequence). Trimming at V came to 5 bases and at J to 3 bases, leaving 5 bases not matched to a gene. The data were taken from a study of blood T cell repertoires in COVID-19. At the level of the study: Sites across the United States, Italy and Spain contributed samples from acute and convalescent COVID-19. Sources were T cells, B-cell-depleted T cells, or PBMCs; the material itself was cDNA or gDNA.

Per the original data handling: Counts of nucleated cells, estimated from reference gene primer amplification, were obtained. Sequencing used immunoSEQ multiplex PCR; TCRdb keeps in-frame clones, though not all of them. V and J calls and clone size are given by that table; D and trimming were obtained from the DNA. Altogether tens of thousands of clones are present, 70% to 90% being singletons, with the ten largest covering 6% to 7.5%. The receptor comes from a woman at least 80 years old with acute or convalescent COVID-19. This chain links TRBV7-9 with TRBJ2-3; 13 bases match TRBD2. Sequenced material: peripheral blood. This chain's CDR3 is CASSLRTSGGTDTQYF. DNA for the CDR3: TGTGCCAGCAGCCTACGGACTAGCGGGGGAACAGATACGCAGTATTTT.